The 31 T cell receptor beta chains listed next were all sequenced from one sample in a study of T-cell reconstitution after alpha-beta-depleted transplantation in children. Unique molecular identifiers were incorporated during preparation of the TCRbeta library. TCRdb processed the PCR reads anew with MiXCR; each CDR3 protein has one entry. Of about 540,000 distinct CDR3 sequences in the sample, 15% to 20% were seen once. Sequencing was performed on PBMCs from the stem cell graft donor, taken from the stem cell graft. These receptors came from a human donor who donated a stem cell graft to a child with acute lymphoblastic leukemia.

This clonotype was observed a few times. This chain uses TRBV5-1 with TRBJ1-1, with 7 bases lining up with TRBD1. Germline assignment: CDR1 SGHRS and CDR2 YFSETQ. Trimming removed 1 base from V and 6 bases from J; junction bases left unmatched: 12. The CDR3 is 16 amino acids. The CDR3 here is CASSLRQGTISAEAFF. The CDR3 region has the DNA TGCGCCAGCAGCTTGAGACAGGGTACGATTAGCGCTGAAGCTTTCTTT. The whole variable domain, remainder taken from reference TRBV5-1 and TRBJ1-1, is KAGVTQTPRYLIKTRGQQVTLSCSPISGHRSVSWYQQTPGQGLQFLFEYFSETQRNKGNFPGRFSGRQFSNSRSEMNVSTLELGDSALYLCASSLRQGTISAEAFFGQGTRLTVV.

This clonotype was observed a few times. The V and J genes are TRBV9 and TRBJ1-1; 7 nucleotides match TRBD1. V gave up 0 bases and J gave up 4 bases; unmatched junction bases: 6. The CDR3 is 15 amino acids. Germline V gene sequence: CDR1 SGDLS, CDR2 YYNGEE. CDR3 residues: CASSVEKTGTTEAFF. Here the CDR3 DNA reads TGTGCCAGCAGCGTAGAAAAGACAGGGACCACTGAAGCTTTCTTT.

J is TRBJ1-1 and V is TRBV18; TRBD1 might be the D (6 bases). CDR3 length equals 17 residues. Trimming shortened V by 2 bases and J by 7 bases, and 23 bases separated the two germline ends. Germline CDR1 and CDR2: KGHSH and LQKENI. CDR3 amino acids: CASSPSPGTNKGSEAFF. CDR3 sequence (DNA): TGTGCCAGCTCACCATCTCCCGGGACAAATAAGGGGAGTGAAGCTTTCTTT.

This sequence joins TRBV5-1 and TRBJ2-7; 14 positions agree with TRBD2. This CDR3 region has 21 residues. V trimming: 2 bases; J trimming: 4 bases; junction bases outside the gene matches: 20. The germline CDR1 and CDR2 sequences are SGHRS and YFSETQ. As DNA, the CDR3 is TGCGCCAGCAGCTTCGGACTAGCGGGAGGAAGTCGGATGTCCGAAATTTACGAGCAGTACTTC. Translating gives CASSFGLAGGSRMSEIYEQYF.

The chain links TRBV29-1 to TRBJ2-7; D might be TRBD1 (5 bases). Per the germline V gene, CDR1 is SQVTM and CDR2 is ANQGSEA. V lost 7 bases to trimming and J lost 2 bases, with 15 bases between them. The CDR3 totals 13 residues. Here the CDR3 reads CSANGRTTYEQYF. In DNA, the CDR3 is TGCAGCGCTAATGGACGGACAACCTACGAGCAGTACTTC.

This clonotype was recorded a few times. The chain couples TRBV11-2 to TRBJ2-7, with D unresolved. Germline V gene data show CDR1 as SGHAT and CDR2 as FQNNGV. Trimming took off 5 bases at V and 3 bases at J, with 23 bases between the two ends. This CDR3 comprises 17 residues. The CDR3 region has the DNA TGTGCCAGCAGCCCCCTTAATCGTCGGTCAGATTACTACGAGCAGTACTTC. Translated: CASSPLNRRSDYYEQYF.

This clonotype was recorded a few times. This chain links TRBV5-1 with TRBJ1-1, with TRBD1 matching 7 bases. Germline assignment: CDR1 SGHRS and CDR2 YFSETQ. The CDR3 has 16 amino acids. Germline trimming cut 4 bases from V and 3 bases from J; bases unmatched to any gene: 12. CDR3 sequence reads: CASSPSGGKWYTEAFF. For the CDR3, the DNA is TGCGCCAGCAGCCCTTCAGGGGGGAAGTGGTACACTGAAGCTTTCTTT.

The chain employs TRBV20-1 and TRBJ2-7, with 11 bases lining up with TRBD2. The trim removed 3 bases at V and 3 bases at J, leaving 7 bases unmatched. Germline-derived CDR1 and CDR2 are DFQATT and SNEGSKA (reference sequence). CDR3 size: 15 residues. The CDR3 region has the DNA TGCAGTGCTAGGGGTCTAGCGGGAGGACACTACGAGCAGTACTTC. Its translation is CSARGLAGGHYEQYF.

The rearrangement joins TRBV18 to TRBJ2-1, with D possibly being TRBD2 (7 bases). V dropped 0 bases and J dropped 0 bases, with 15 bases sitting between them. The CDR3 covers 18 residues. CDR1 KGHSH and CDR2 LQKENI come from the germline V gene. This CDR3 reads CASSPPGGQSRSYNEQFF. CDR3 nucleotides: TGTGCCAGCTCACCACCGGGGGGGCAGTCTCGCTCCTACAATGAGCAGTTCTTC.

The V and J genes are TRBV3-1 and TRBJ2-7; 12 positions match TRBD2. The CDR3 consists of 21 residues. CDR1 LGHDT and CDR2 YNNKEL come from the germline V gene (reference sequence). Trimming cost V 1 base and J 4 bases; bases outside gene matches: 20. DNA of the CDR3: TGTGCCAGCAGCCAAGTTTCACCATTTAGGACTAGCGGGAAGCTACTTTACGAGCAGTACTTC. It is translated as CASSQVSPFRTSGKLLYEQYF.

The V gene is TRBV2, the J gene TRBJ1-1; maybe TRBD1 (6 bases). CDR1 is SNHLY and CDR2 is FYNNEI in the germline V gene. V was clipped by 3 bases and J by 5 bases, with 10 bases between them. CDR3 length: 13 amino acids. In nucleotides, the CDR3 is TGTGCCAGCAGTGATGGGGGGCCGACTGAAGCTTTCTTT. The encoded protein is CASSDGGPTEAFF.

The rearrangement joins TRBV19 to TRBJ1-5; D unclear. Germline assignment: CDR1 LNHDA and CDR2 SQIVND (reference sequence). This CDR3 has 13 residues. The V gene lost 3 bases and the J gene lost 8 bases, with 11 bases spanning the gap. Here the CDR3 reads CASSIRAPEPQHF. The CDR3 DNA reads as TGTGCCAGTAGTATTAGGGCGCCGGAGCCCCAGCATTTT.

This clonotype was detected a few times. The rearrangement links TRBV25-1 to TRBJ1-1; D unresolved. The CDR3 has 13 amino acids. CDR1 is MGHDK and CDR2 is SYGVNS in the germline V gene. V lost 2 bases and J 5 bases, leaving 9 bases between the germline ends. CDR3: CASSEIPGTEAFF. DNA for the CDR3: TGTGCCAGCAGTGAAATTCCGGGGACTGAAGCTTTCTTT.

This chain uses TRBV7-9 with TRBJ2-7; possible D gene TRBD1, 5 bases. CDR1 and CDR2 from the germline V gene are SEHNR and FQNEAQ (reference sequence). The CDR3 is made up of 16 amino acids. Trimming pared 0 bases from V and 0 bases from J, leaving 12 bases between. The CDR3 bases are TGTGCCAGCAGCTTAGCGGCCGGACATGGCTCCTACGAGCAGTACTTC. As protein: CASSLAAGHGSYEQYF.

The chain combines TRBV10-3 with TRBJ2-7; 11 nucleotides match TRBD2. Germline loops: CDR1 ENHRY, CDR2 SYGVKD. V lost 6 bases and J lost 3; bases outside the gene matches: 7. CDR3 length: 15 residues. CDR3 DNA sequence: TGTGCCATCAGGGAACCCGGGACTAGCGGCTACGAGCAGTACTTC. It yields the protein CAIREPGTSGYEQYF.

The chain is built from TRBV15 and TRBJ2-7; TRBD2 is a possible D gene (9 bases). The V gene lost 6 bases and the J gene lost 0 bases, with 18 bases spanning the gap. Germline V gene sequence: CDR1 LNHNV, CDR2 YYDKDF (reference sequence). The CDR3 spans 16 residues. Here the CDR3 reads CATREAGGTGSYEQYF. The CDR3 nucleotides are TGTGCCACCAGAGAGGCGGGAGGGACAGGCTCCTACGAGCAGTACTTC.

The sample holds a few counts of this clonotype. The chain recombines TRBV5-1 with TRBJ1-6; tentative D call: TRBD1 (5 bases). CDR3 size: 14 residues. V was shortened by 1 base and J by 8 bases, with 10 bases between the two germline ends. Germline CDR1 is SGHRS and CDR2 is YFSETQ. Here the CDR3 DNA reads TGCGCCAGCAGCTTGCAGGGCTCGGATTCACCCCTCCACTTT. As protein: CASSLQGSDSPLHF.

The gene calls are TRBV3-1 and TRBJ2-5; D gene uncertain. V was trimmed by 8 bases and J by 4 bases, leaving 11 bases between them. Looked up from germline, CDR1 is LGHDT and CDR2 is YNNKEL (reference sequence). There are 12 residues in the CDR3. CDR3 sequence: CASRGSSETQYF. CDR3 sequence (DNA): TGTGCCAGCCGAGGATCATCAGAGACCCAGTACTTC.

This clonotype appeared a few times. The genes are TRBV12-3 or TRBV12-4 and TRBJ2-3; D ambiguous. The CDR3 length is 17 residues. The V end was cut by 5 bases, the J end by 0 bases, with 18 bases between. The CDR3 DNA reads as TGTGCCAGCAGTCCCCTTCGGAGAGCGACTAGCACAGATACGCAGTATTTT. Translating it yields CASSPLRRATSTDTQYF.

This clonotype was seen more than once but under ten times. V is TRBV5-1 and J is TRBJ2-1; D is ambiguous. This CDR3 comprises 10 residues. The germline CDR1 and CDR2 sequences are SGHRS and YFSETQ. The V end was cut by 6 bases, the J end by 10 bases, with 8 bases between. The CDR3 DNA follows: TGCGCCAGCAAGTTGGAGGAGCAGTTCTTC. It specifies CASKLEEQFF.

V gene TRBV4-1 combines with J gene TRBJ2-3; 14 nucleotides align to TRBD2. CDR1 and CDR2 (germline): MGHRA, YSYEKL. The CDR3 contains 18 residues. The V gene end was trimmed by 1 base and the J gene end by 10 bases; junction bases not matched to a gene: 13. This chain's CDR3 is CASSQGLSGTSGRRAQYF. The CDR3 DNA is TGCGCCAGCAGCCAAGGTCTTTCCGGGACTAGCGGGAGAAGGGCGCAGTATTTT.

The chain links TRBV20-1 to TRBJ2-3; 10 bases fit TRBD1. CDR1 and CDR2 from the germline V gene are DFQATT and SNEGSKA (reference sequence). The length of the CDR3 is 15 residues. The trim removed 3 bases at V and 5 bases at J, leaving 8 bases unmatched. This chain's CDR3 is CSARGDRGPGDTQYF. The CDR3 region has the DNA TGCAGTGCTAGGGGCGACAGGGGGCCGGGAGATACGCAGTATTTT.

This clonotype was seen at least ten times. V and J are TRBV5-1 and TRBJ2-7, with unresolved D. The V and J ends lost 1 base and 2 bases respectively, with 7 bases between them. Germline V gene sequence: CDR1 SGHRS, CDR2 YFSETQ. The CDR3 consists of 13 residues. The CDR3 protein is CASSLIGAYEQYF. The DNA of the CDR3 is TGCGCCAGCAGCTTGATAGGAGCCTACGAGCAGTACTTC.

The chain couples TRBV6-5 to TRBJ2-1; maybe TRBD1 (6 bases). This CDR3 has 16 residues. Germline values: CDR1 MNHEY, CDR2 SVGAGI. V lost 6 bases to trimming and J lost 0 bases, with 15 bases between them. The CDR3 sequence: CASRYTGPSSYNEQFF. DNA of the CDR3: TGTGCCAGCAGGTATACAGGGCCGAGCTCCTACAATGAGCAGTTCTTC.

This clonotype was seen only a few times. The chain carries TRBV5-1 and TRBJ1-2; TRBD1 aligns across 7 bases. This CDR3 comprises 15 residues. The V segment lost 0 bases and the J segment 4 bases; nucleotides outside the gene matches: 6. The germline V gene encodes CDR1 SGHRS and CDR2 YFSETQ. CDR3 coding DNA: TGCGCCAGCAGCTTGGGAGGGGGCGGCCGCTATGGCTACACCTTC. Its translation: CASSLGGGGRYGYTF.

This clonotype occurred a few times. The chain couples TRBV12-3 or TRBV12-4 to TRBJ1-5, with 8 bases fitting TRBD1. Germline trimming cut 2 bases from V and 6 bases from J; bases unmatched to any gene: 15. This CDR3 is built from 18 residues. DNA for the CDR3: TGTGCCAGCAGTTTAAGGGCAGGGGGCATGAGTAGAGCTCAGCCCCAGCATTTT. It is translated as CASSLRAGGMSRAQPQHF.

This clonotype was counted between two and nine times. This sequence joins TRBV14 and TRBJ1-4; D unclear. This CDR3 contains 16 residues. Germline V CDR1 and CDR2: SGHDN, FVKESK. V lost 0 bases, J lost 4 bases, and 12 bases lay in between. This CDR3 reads CASSQEGPTGNEKLFF. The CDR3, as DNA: TGTGCCAGCAGCCAAGAAGGGCCGACCGGTAATGAAAAACTGTTTTTT.

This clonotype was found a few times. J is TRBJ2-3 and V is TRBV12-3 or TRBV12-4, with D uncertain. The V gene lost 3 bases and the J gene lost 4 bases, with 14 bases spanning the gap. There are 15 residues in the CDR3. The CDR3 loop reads CASSFDGALADTQYF. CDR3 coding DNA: TGTGCCAGCAGTTTTGATGGAGCCTTGGCAGATACGCAGTATTTT.

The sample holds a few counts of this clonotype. The CDR3, as DNA: TGTGCCAGCAGTTTCAACAGGGGAGGCAACAATGAGCAGTTCTTC. This encodes CASSFNRGGNNEQFF. The chain links TRBV12-3 or TRBV12-4 to TRBJ2-1; D is possibly TRBD1 (7 bases). The V end lost 3 bases, the J end lost 5 bases, and 14 bases lay between the germline ends. The CDR3 runs 15 residues.

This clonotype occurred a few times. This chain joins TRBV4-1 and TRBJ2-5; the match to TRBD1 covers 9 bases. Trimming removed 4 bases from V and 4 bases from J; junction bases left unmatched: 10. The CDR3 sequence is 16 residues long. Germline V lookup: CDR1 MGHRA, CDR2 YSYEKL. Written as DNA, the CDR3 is TGCGCCAGCAGCCTTGAGGGACAGGGTCGGGGAGAGACCCAGTACTTC. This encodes CASSLEGQGRGETQYF.

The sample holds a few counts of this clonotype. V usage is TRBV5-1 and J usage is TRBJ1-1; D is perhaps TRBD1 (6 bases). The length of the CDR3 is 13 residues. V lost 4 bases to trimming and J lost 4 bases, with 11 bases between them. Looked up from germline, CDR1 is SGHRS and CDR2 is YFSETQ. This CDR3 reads CASSPQGSTEAFF. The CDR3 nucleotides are TGCGCCAGCAGCCCCCAGGGGAGCACTGAAGCTTTCTTT.